The rows below give T cell receptor beta chains drawn from one sample of a study of control samples from healthy donors and cancer patients. Data came from immunoSEQ multiplex PCR; TCRdb stores just in-frame clones and leaves some out. The table includes around 80,000 clones, roughly 84% detected once. Sequenced input: blood. These receptors were taken from a woman aged 50 to 60 in good health. The CDR3 runs from the conserved cysteine through the conserved F or W. A D gene is named only where the DNA matches it firmly. Clone size is not always given. Where it is, it says once, few, many or a class for expanded clones.

TRBD1	TRBJ1-2	TRBV11-3	once	TGTGCCAGCAGCCTATCCCCACTCCGGACAGGGAGTAACTATGGCTACACCTTC	CASSLSPLRTGSNYGYTF
.	TRBJ2-1	TRBV9	.	TGTGCCAGCAGCGTTAGGGGCCTCTCCTACAATGAGCAGTTCTTC	CASSVRGLSYNEQFF
.	TRBJ2-7	TRBV5-1	.	TGCGCCAGCAGCTCAGGACTCTCCTACGAGCAGTACTTC	CASSSGLSYEQYF
TRBD1	TRBJ1-1	TRBV5-1	.	TGCGCCAGCAGCTTGGAGGGACAGCCGAACACTGAAGCTTTCTTT	CASSLEGQPNTEAFF
.	TRBJ1-1	TRBV4-1	once	TGCGCCAGCAGCCATGAGGGCGAAACTGAAGCTTTCTTT	CASSHEGETEAFF
.	TRBJ2-3	TRBV5-4	.	TGTGCCAGCAGCTTGAAACGGAGCACAGATACGCAGTATTTT	CASSLKRSTDTQYF
TRBD2	TRBJ2-1	TRBV3-1/TRBV3-2	.	TGTGCCAGCAGCCAACGTTCGGGGGGGAAGTTCTTC	CASSQRSGGKFF
.	TRBJ2-7	TRBV5-1	.	TGCGCCAGCAGCTTTAACAGGGCTGAAGAGTACTTC	CASSFNRAEEYF
.	TRBJ1-4	TRBV7-2	.	TGTGCCAGCAGCCTCGGAGCATGGGGAAATGAAAAACTGTTTTTT	CASSLGAWGNEKLFF
.	TRBJ2-2	TRBV5-4	.	TGTGCCAGCACCGGACAGAGAAACACCGGGGAGCTGTTTTTT	CASTGQRNTGELFF
.	TRBJ1-1	TRBV6-5	.	TGTGCCAGCAGACGATGGGTGAACACTGAAGCTTTCTTT	CASRRWVNTEAFF
.	TRBJ1-3	TRBV9	.	TGTGCCAGCAGCGTCACAGGTCCTGGAAACACCATATATTTT	CASSVTGPGNTIYF
.	TRBJ2-5	TRBV5-4	.	TGTGCCAGCAGTCGTGTCATGGGGGAGACCCAGTACTTC	CASSRVMGETQYF
TRBD1	TRBJ1-4	TRBV7-8	.	TGTGCCAGCAGCTTGCCCGACAGGGGGCCCGACATTACTAATGAAAAACTGTTTTTT	CASSLPDRGPDITNEKLFF
.	TRBJ1-1	TRBV7-9	.	TGTGCCAGCAGCGAGCCCGGGACAACGAACACTGAAGCTTTCTTT	CASSEPGTTNTEAFF
.	TRBJ2-4	TRBV27	.	TGTGCCAGCAATTTCCAGACGCCAGCCAAAAACATTCAGTACTTC	CASNFQTPAKNIQYF
TRBD1	TRBJ1-5	TRBV5-1	.	TGCGCCAGCAGCTTACAGGGGGGATCTCAGCCCCAGCATTTT	CASSLQGGSQPQHF
TRBD1	TRBJ1-2	TRBV27	.	TGTGCCAGCAGGGAGGGGGCAGGCCTTGATGGCTACACCTTC	CASREGAGLDGYTF
.	TRBJ1-1	TRBV27	.	TGTGCCAGCAGTTTCCTACAGGGCTCTGAAGCTTTCTTT	CASSFLQGSEAFF
.	TRBJ2-7	TRBV7-8	.	TGTGCCAGCAGCTTAAGGGGCCTCTCCTACGAGCAGTACTTC	CASSLRGLSYEQYF
.	TRBJ1-1	TRBV5-1	.	TGCGCCAGCAGCTTGGGGATTAGCGGAACTGAAGCTTTCTTT	CASSLGISGTEAFF
.	TRBJ1-4	TRBV7-9	.	TGTGCCAGCAGCTCGGACCGGTATAATGAAAAACTGTTTTTT	CASSSDRYNEKLFF